This T cell receptor (beta chain) was obtained from a study of human T cells and chemical hapten exposure. Study details: Slight volume differences across pooled libraries mainly accounted for varying per-sample TCR yields.

There are 14 residues in the CDR3. Germline V CDR1 and CDR2: MNHEY, SMNVEV (reference sequence). From whole blood left unfractionated, total RNA was extracted. For the library, individual cDNA molecules each received unique molecular identifiers. From the reads, TCRdb called clonotypes with MiXCR, one entry per CDR3 protein. The sample carries about 120,000 distinct CDR3 sequences, 6.5% to 10% recorded once. On this clonotype: Its cognate antigen is unknown. At one end the junction does not follow the germline gene, possibly because of a read error.

Study-level results: TCRs exceeding 1 in 1000 frequency stayed unchanged with DPC sensitization.

This receptor was taken from a human donor in good health. Some clones in this sample may be carry-over from other donors' samples. The genes are TRBV27 and TRBJ2-1; D possibly corresponds to TRBD2 (7 bases). Sequenced sample: whole blood. CDR3 DNA: TGTGCCAGCAGTTTAGGGGGGGCGCAGAATGATCAGTTCTTC. Residues: CASSLGGAQNDQFF.